Listed below are T cell receptor beta chains from one sample, sequenced in a study of T cell repertoires in cytomegalovirus infection. These receptors' antigens are unknown. TCRdb processed the reads anew with MiXCR; each CDR3 protein has one entry. The profile covers 550,000 to 700,000 distinct CDR3 sequences, with 35% to 50% appearing a single time and about 46% taken by the ten largest. Sequenced material: cultured PBMCs, taken from culture after CMV antigen stimulation. All receptors come from a human donor in good health (CMV status not recorded). Some clones in this sample may be carry-over from other donors' samples. The CDR3 runs from the conserved cysteine through the conserved F or W. A D gene is named only where the DNA matches it firmly. Expanded clones are given a class, and other clones once, few, many or no size at all.

TRBJ1-3,TRBV12-3/TRBV12-4,NA,NA,TGTGCCAGCACCTTCTTTTCCGCCGGAAACACCATATATTTT,CASTFFSAGNTIYF
TRBJ2-7,TRBV7-2,NA,few,TGTGCCAGCAGCTTATCTTCGTCGACGTTGGATCATCAGTACTTC,CASSLSSSTLDHQYF
TRBJ1-4,TRBV2,NA,few,TGTGCCAGCAGTGCTAGACAGGCTGAAAAACTGTTTTTT,CASSARQAEKLFF
TRBJ2-3,TRBV7-2,TRBD2,many,TGTGCCAGCAGCTTCTCAGCGGGAGCGGACTATCTTCGATTT,CASSFSAGADYLRF
TRBJ2-3,TRBV7-2,TRBD2,many,TGTGCCAGCAGCGTTAGCGGGAGATGGGTAGATACGCAGTATTTT,CASSVSGRWVDTQYF
TRBJ1-2,TRBV4-3,TRBD1,few,TGCGCCAGCAGCGAGGACAGGGTCCCCTCTAACTATGGCTACACCTTC,CASSEDRVPSNYGYTF
TRBJ1-1,TRBV11-2,NA,NA,TGTGCCAGCAGATGGTGGGGGCGGAACACTGAAGCTTTCTTT,CASRWWGRNTEAFF
TRBJ2-7,TRBV20-1,NA,NA,TGCAGTGCTACCGGACAGCTGGACCCCTGGGAGCAGTACTTC,CSATGQLDPWEQYF
TRBJ1-1,TRBV2,NA,NA,TGTGCCAGCAGTCATGACGGAGAACGAACTGAAGCTTTCTTT,CASSHDGERTEAFF
TRBJ2-7,TRBV10-3,TRBD2,once,TGTGCCATCAGTGGGACTAGCGGGAGTGAAGAGCAGTACTTC,CAISGTSGSEEQYF
TRBJ2-1,TRBV12-3/TRBV12-4,TRBD2,NA,TGTGCCAGCAGTCCTTTCGCGGGGGTTACGCCGAGCGGTGAGCAGTTCTTC,CASSPFAGVTPSGEQFF
TRBJ1-2,TRBV19,NA,NA,TGTGCCAGTAGTACCCGCGATGGGGGGGACTATGGCTACACCTTC,CASSTRDGGDYGYTF
TRBJ1-2,TRBV4-1,NA,few,TGCGCCAGCAGCCCTATACAGGATCCTTACTATGGCTACACCTTC,CASSPIQDPYYGYTF
TRBJ1-4,TRBV7-9,TRBD1,NA,TGTGCCAGCAGCGCCCCCGGGACAGGGGGCGATGAAAAACTGTTTTTT,CASSAPGTGGDEKLFF
TRBJ2-3,TRBV6-2/TRBV6-3,TRBD1,NA,TGTGCCAGCAGTTACAATCGCGGACAGGTTGGAACAGATACGCAGTATTTT,CASSYNRGQVGTDTQYF
TRBJ1-6,TRBV7-9,TRBD1,NA,TGTGCCAGCAGGGGAGGGACAGCAAATTCACCCCTCCACTTT,CASRGGTANSPLHF
TRBJ1-3,TRBV11-2,NA,NA,TGTGCCAGCGGCAAGTATGGAAACACCATATATTTT,CASGKYGNTIYF
TRBJ1-2,TRBV7-2,NA,many,TGTGCCAGCAGCTTAGGCCACACAGGGCCCTTTAACTATGGCTACACCTTC,CASSLGHTGPFNYGYTF
TRBJ2-5,TRBV7-2,NA,few,TGTGCCAGCAGTCCCGTTGCGGGGCAAGAGACCCAGTACTTC,CASSPVAGQETQYF
TRBJ2-3,TRBV7-2,NA,once,TGTGCCAGCAGCCCGAGGGGGACCGACCCCTATACGCAGTATTTT,CASSPRGTDPYTQYF
TRBJ2-5,TRBV7-9,NA,NA,TGTGCCAGCAGCTTGTCGAGGGGCGGACAAGAGACCCAGTACTTC,CASSLSRGGQETQYF
TRBJ2-3,TRBV6-8,NA,few,TGTGCCAGCCAAACTAGCAGGGCGCAAACAGATACGCAGTATTTT,CASQTSRAQTDTQYF
TRBJ2-1,TRBV7-4,NA,NA,TGTGCCAGCAGCTTAGTTTATAGTGAGCAGTTCTTC,CASSLVYSEQFF
TRBJ2-1,TRBV28,NA,NA,TGTGCCAGCAGTCCCTGGGTCGATGAGCAGTTCTTC,CASSPWVDEQFF
TRBJ1-2,TRBV27,TRBD1,NA,TGTGCCAGCAGCCCCTTTCCGAGACAGGGGGCAGGTGGCTACACCTTC,CASSPFPRQGAGGYTF
TRBJ1-1,TRBV28,NA,NA,TGTGCCAGCAGTTTACAGGGGAAAGTCACTGAAGCTTTCTTT,CASSLQGKVTEAFF
TRBJ2-1,TRBV7-6,TRBD2,few,TGTGCCAGCAGCACTGGGACTAGCGGGATCTATGAGCAGTTCTTC,CASSTGTSGIYEQFF
TRBJ2-5,TRBV20-1,NA,few,TGCAGTGCTTTAGGGGAGAAAGAGACCCAGTACTTC,CSALGEKETQYF
TRBJ2-1,TRBV3-1,NA,NA,TGTGCCAGCAGCCAGCTGCCGGGACTGAACTACAATGAGCAGTTCTTC,CASSQLPGLNYNEQFF
TRBJ2-1,TRBV7-2,TRBD2,NA,TGTGCCAGCAGTCGTAGCGGGAGGGCCGTGGTCTCCTACAATGAGCAGTTCTTC,CASSRSGRAVVSYNEQFF
TRBJ1-5,TRBV28,TRBD1,few,TGTGCCAGCAGTCAAACAGGGGGCTTCAATCAGCCCCAGCATTTT,CASSQTGGFNQPQHF
TRBJ1-6,TRBV7-2,NA,many,TGTGCCAGCAGACGGGACCTCCAGTGGAATTCACCCCTCCACTTT,CASRRDLQWNSPLHF
TRBJ1-2,TRBV19,NA,NA,TGTGCCAGTAGTATTGATGCGTTCTATGGCTACACCTTC,CASSIDAFYGYTF
TRBJ1-6,TRBV7-2,NA,NA,TGTGCCAGCAGCTTAGGAGGGGTTGTATCACCCCTCCACTTT,CASSLGGVVSPLHF
TRBJ2-3,TRBV7-8,NA,NA,TGTGCCAGCAGCACTGCCTATAGGGATACGCAGTATTTT,CASSTAYRDTQYF
TRBJ1-6,TRBV19,NA,NA,TGTGCCAGTAGTAACCGATATAATTCACCCCTCCACTTT,CASSNRYNSPLHF
TRBJ2-7,TRBV27,NA,NA,TGTGCCAGCATCGGACAGTCCTACGAGCAGTACTTC,CASIGQSYEQYF
TRBJ1-5,TRBV6-5,NA,few,TGTGCCAGCAGAAAGGGGCGGCATCAGCCCCAGCATTTT,CASRKGRHQPQHF
TRBJ1-5,TRBV6-2/TRBV6-3,NA,few,TGTGCCAGCAGGGACCGGGAGCCCCAGCATTTT,CASRDREPQHF
TRBJ1-5,TRBV5-1,TRBD1,few,TGCGCCAGCAGCAAAACAGGGGATAGCAATCAGCCCCAGCATTTT,CASSKTGDSNQPQHF